This T cell receptor (beta chain) originates from a study of Graves' ophthalmopathy and Graves' hyperthyroidism. Findings and limits, study-wide: The model predicted ophthalmopathy progression with roughly 70% sensitivity and approximately 72% specificity.

This clonotype was recorded at least ten times. The antigen is not known. V shed 1 base, J shed 0 bases, and the junction held 7 bases outside the gene matches. Germline assignment: CDR1 MNHNS and CDR2 SASEGT. The CDR3 consists of 18 residues. Transcripts of RNA were the source for amplifying TCR beta CDR3 regions. Following a first-round RT-PCR that used HTBI primers, a second-round multiplex PCR was carried out. TCRdb reprocessed the multiplex PCR reads via MiXCR and lists one record per CDR3 protein. The table shows roughly 500,000 distinct CDR3 sequences, with 13% to 15% occurring only once. The sequenced sample was blood. The chain links TRBV6-1 to TRBJ1-5; 9 bases map to TRBD1. The TCR comes from a woman in her 30s with Graves' ophthalmopathy. The CDR3 sequence is CASSEGTGALYSNQPQHF. The CDR3, as DNA: TGTGCCAGCAGTGAAGGGACAGGGGCTCTTTATAGCAATCAGCCCCAGCATTTT.